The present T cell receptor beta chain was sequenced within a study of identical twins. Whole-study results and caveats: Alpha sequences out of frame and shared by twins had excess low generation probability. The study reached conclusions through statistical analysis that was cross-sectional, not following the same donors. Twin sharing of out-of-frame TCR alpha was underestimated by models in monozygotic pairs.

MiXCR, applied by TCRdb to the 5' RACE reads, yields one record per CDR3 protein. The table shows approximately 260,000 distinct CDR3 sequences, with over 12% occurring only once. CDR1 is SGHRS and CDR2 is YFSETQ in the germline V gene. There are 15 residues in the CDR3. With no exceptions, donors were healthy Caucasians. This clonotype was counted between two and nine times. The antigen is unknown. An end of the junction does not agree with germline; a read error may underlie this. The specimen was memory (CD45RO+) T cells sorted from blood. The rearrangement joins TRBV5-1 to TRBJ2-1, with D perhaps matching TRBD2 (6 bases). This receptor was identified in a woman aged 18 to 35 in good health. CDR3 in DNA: TGCGCCAGCAGCTTACTAACTAGCTCCAACAATGAGCAGTTCTTC. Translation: CASSLLTSSNNEQFF.